This T cell receptor beta chain was recorded in a study of T cells in Graves' hyperthyroidism and ophthalmopathy. The CDR3 regions of TCR beta were amplified from RNA transcripts. With the HTBI primer set, the TCR CDR3 went through a first round of RT-PCR. MiXCR was run by TCRdb on the multiplex PCR reads, yielding one entry per CDR3 protein. The data show about 560,000 distinct CDR3 sequences, with over 15% seen just once and more than 15% held by the top ten. This clonotype has at least ten counts. Trimming cost V 8 bases and J 12 bases; bases outside gene matches: 11. Per the germline V gene, CDR1 is MDHEN and CDR2 is SYDVKM. The CDR3 consists of 12 residues.

Sequenced: blood. This TCR was recovered from a woman aged 18-29 years with Graves' hyperthyroidism. The chain is built from TRBV28 and TRBJ2-5; TRBD2 agrees at 8 bases. The CDR3 bases are TGTGCCAGCTCCGTCGGGGGGGACAAAGAGTACTTC. Protein sequence: CASSVGGDKEYF.